A single sample gave rise to the 32 T cell receptor beta chains below, sequenced in a study of blood T cell repertoires in COVID-19. TCRdb keeps only in-frame clones here, not all; method: immunoSEQ multiplex PCR. The top ten hold under 7.5% of the sample, which has fewer than 250,000 clones, roughly 90% seen once. Sequencing was performed on peripheral blood. The origin of the receptors is a man aged 60 to 75 who had recovered from COVID-19.

This rearrangement joins TRBV29-1 to TRBJ1-1; D might be TRBD1 (6 bases). The CDR3 is 14 residues long. Germline V gene sequence: CDR1 SQVTM, CDR2 ANQGSEA. The V end lost 2 bases, the J end lost 5 bases, and 15 bases lay between the germline ends. As DNA, the CDR3 is TGCAGCGTTGAACAGGGGACCAGCTCAACTGAAGCTTTCTTT. It specifies CSVEQGTSSTEAFF.

This rearrangement joins TRBV4-1 to TRBJ2-7, with a weak D call TRBD2 (6 bases). V lost 4 bases and J 0 bases, leaving 10 bases between the germline ends. Per the germline V gene, CDR1 is MGHRA and CDR2 is YSYEKL. The CDR3 covers 14 residues. CDR3 bases: TGCGCCAGCAGCCTTGGACTAAGCTCCTACGAGCAGTACTTC. As protein: CASSLGLSSYEQYF.

The chain has TRBV5-5 and TRBJ2-3; 8 bases fit TRBD2. The germline gives CDR1 SGHKS, CDR2 YYEKEE (reference sequence). This CDR3 region has 17 residues. V lost 4 bases and J lost 1; bases outside the gene matches: 11. The CDR3 region has the DNA TGTGCCAGCAGCCCTGGCGGGCGGGGGGACCGCACAGATACGCAGTATTTT. Translated, it gives CASSPGGRGDRTDTQYF.

The gene calls are TRBV6-5 and TRBJ2-5; 11 bases match TRBD1. The J segment lost 5 bases and the V segment lost 6 bases, leaving 2 bases of the junction unmatched. This CDR3 is built from 13 residues. Per the germline V gene, CDR1 is MNHEY and CDR2 is SVGAGI. CDR3 in DNA: TGTGCCAGCAGCTGGGACAGGGGGGAGACCCAGTACTTC. Its translation: CASSWDRGETQYF.

This clone has a single count. The genes are TRBV6-2 or TRBV6-3 and TRBJ2-3; the D gene is possibly TRBD2 (5 bases). V dropped 4 bases and J dropped 7 bases, with 21 bases sitting between them. Germline V lookup: CDR1 MNHEY, CDR2 SVGEGT. There are 16 residues in the CDR3. CDR3 in amino acids: CASSSTTSIPRYTQYF. For the CDR3, the DNA is TGTGCCAGCAGTTCAACCACTAGTATCCCGAGATATACGCAGTATTTT.

This chain uses TRBV19 with TRBJ1-5, with D possibly being TRBD1 (5 bases). Germline CDR1 reads LNHDA; CDR2 reads SQIVND (reference sequence). V lost 10 bases to trimming and J lost 4 bases, with 14 bases between them. This CDR3 spans 13 amino acids. The CDR3 nucleotides are TGTGCCAATAGCAGGACATTTAATCAGCCCCAGCATTTT. It encodes CANSRTFNQPQHF.

The rearrangement links TRBV19 to TRBJ1-6; 7 nucleotides match TRBD1. Germline-derived CDR1 and CDR2 are LNHDA and SQIVND (reference sequence). This CDR3 spans 15 amino acids. V shed 3 bases, J shed 7 bases, and the junction held 6 bases outside the gene matches. Written as DNA, the CDR3 is TGTGCCAGTAGTATCACAGGGGCCCAGAATTCACCCCTCCACTTT. Translation: CASSITGAQNSPLHF.

This clone occurred a few times. V usage is TRBV5-4 and J usage is TRBJ1-2, with no clear D. V shed 4 bases and J shed 5 bases, with 18 bases lying between them. The germline CDR1 and CDR2 sequences are SGHNT and YYREEE (reference sequence). The CDR3 runs to 15 residues. The CDR3 coding sequence is TGTGCCAGCAGCCCGTCCACCGGGTCCTGGTATGGCTACACCTTC. This translates into CASSPSTGSWYGYTF.

The CDR3, as DNA: TGTGCCAGCAGTCTTTGGGGGGATCAGCCCCAGCATTTT. Translation gives CASSLWGDQPQHF. The gene calls are TRBV27 and TRBJ1-5; D perhaps matches TRBD1 (5 bases). Trimming shortened V by 5 bases and J by 5 bases, and 10 bases separated the two germline ends. Germline loops: CDR1 MNHEY, CDR2 SMNVEV (reference sequence). The CDR3 has 13 amino acids.

This chain links TRBV7-8 with TRBJ2-7; 11 bases line up with TRBD2. CDR1 and CDR2 from the germline V gene are SGHVS and FQNEAQ. This CDR3 is 17 amino acids long. Germline trimming cut 4 bases from V and 6 bases from J; bases unmatched to any gene: 14. The CDR3 DNA reads as TGTGCCAGCAGCTGGGGACTAGCGGCCGGGATGAATCGCGAGCAGTACTTC. This translates into CASSWGLAAGMNREQYF.

This chain connects TRBV19 to TRBJ1-4; TRBD1 is a possible D gene (5 bases). The V end lost 5 bases, the J end lost 1 base, and 11 bases lay between the germline ends. CDR3 size: 15 residues. From germline, CDR1 is LNHDA and CDR2 SQIVND (reference sequence). CDR3 sequence: CASSPQGGTNEKLFF. As DNA, the CDR3 is TGTGCCAGTAGTCCCCAGGGCGGAACTAATGAAAAACTGTTTTTT.

This clone was found once. The chain's CDR3 is CASSPGTEELYEQYF. The DNA for the CDR3 is TGTGCCAGCTCACCCGGGACAGAGGAATTGTACGAGCAGTACTTC. The rearrangement links TRBV18 to TRBJ2-7, with TRBD1 matching over 7 bases. The junction had 9 bases not matched to a gene; V was cut back by 3 bases and J by 4 bases. The CDR3 consists of 15 residues. Germline CDR1 is KGHSH and CDR2 is LQKENI.

This clone was recorded a few times. The chain links TRBV27 to TRBJ1-2, with 8 bases lining up with TRBD1. CDR1 is MNHEY and CDR2 is SMNVEV in the germline V gene (reference sequence). There are 17 residues in the CDR3. J was trimmed by 3 bases and V by 5 bases; bases with no gene match: 14. The DNA of the CDR3 is TGTGCCAGCAGTGGACCGTCTAAGGGGACAGGCCACTATGGCTACACCTTC. This translates into CASSGPSKGTGHYGYTF.

The chain is built from TRBV6-5 and TRBJ2-7; perhaps TRBD1 as D (6 bases). The CDR3 runs 13 residues. Germline V gene data show CDR1 as MNHEY and CDR2 as SVGAGI. V dropped 7 bases and J dropped 1 base, with 11 bases sitting between them. The CDR3 loop reads CASNTGMSYEQYF. The CDR3 DNA follows: TGTGCCAGCAACACAGGGATGTCCTACGAGCAGTACTTC.

The CDR3 coding sequence is TGTGCCAGCAGCTTTGGGGACAGGGGGGATAACCTCTCTGGAAACACCATATATTTT. Amino acids: CASSFGDRGDNLSGNTIYF. J is TRBJ1-3 and V is TRBV7-3; TRBD1 matches 11 bases. Germline V gene sequence: CDR1 SGHTA, CDR2 FQGTGA. The CDR3 contains 19 residues. J gave up 0 bases and V 3 bases, and 10 bases lay outside the gene matches.

The V gene is TRBV29-1, the J gene TRBJ2-3, with 10 nucleotides matching TRBD2. J gave up 1 base and V 7 bases, and 2 bases lay outside the gene matches. This CDR3 contains 13 residues. Per the germline V gene, CDR1 is SQVTM and CDR2 is ANQGSEA. The CDR3, as DNA: TGCAGCGCGGGGACTAGCGGCACAGATACGCAGTATTTT. This encodes CSAGTSGTDTQYF.

CDR3 sequence reads: CAISESGTAASYEQYF. The CDR3 DNA is TGTGCCATCAGTGAGTCCGGGACAGCGGCTTCCTACGAGCAGTACTTC. V usage is TRBV10-3 and J usage is TRBJ2-7, with 7 bases identical to TRBD1. Germline V gene sequence: CDR1 ENHRY, CDR2 SYGVKD. J was trimmed by 1 base and V by 0 bases; bases with no gene match: 6. This CDR3 has 16 residues.

This clone was observed a handful of times. The rearrangement links TRBV19 to TRBJ1-2; TRBD1 matches 7 bases. Trimming removed 5 bases from V and 0 bases from J; junction bases left unmatched: 9. The CDR3 runs 16 residues. CDR1 and CDR2 (germline): LNHDA, SQIVND (reference sequence). For the CDR3, the DNA is TGTGCCAGTAGTCGCACCTCCGGGACAGCTAACTATGGCTACACCTTC. Translating gives CASSRTSGTANYGYTF.

The chain couples TRBV7-2 to TRBJ1-1; tentatively, D is TRBD1 (5 bases). The germline CDR1 and CDR2 sequences are SGHTA and FQGNSA. This CDR3 has 14 residues. Trimming took 1 base from V and 4 from J, leaving 10 bases between them. This CDR3 reads CASSLVGRATEAFF. The CDR3 nucleotides are TGTGCCAGCAGCTTAGTGGGCAGGGCCACTGAAGCTTTCTTT. Full variable domain (remainder filled in from reference TRBV7-2 and TRBJ1-1): GAGVSQSPSNKVTEKGKDVELRCDPISGHTALYWYRQSLGQGLEFLIYFQGNSAPDKSGLPSDRFSAERTGGSVSTLTIQRTQQEDSAVYLCASSLVGRATEAFFGQGTRLTVV.

The V call is TRBV5-4, the J call TRBJ2-7; TRBD1 matches 7 bases. The CDR3 is 16 amino acids. J lost 5 bases, V lost 3 bases, and 14 bases had no gene match. CDR1 and CDR2 (germline): SGHNT, YYREEE (reference sequence). The CDR3 spells CASSSRQGSSGDEQYF. DNA for the CDR3: TGTGCCAGCAGCTCACGACAGGGTTCAAGTGGAGACGAGCAGTACTTC.

V and J are TRBV27 and TRBJ2-7, with TRBD1 matching over 7 bases. V gave up 5 bases and J gave up 2 bases; unmatched junction bases: 6. The germline CDR1 and CDR2 sequences are MNHEY and SMNVEV (reference sequence). The CDR3 is made up of 14 amino acids. The CDR3 protein is CASSPQGQTYEQYF. Written as DNA, the CDR3 is TGTGCCAGCAGTCCCCAGGGACAGACCTACGAGCAGTACTTC.

The chain has TRBV6-2 or TRBV6-3 and TRBJ2-5; 7 nucleotides align to TRBD2. Trimming cost V 0 bases and J 5 bases; bases outside gene matches: 9. Per the germline V gene, CDR1 is MNHEY and CDR2 is SVGEGT. This CDR3 has 16 residues. CDR3 nucleotide sequence: TGTGCCAGCAGTTACTCCCTAGCGGACCCCACGGAGACCCAGTACTTC. It encodes CASSYSLADPTETQYF.

The rearrangement links TRBV3-1 (or the pseudogene TRBV3-2) to TRBJ1-1, with a possible D match to TRBD1 (6 bases). Germline CDR1 reads LGHDT; CDR2 reads YNNKEL (reference sequence). The CDR3 runs to 14 residues. V was cut by 4 bases and J by 1 base, with 10 bases left in between. CDR3 sequence: CASSPLQGNTEAFF. Here the CDR3 DNA reads TGTGCCAGCAGCCCGCTACAGGGGAACACTGAAGCTTTCTTT.

The chain joins TRBV11-2 to TRBJ2-5, with 9 bases that match TRBD1. The CDR3 is 15 amino acids. The germline CDR1 and CDR2 sequences are SGHAT and FQNNGV. Trimming removed 5 bases from V and 4 bases from J; junction bases left unmatched: 8. The CDR3 DNA is TGTGCCAGCAGCCGTTCGACAGGGGGAGGAGAGACCCAGTACTTC. This codes for CASSRSTGGGETQYF.

The chain employs TRBV15 and TRBJ1-2, with D maybe TRBD1 (6 bases). The germline V gene has CDR1 LNHNV and CDR2 YYDKDF (reference sequence). CDR3 length equals 14 residues. V was trimmed by 8 bases and J by 1 base, leaving 14 bases between them. CDR3 nucleotide sequence: TGTGCCACCGGTATGCCAGGGGTTAACTATGGCTACACCTTC. This codes for CATGMPGVNYGYTF.

The chain has TRBV3-1 (or the pseudogene TRBV3-2) and TRBJ1-5; the D gene is possibly TRBD1 (6 bases). Between the trimmed V and J ends, which lost 4 bases and 7 bases, there was a span of 17 bases. The CDR3 consists of 15 residues. CDR1 LGHDT and CDR2 YNNKEL come from the germline V gene (reference sequence). CDR3 sequence reads: CASSPGGGRNQPQHF. The CDR3 region has the DNA TGTGCCAGCAGCCCCGGCGGGGGCAGGAACCAGCCCCAGCATTTT.

The CDR3 here is CASSPPGLGLDTQYF. The CDR3 DNA sequence: TGTGCCAGCAGCCCCCCGGGACTAGGTCTAGATACGCAGTATTTT. The rearrangement uses TRBV11-3 and TRBJ2-3; TRBD2 matches 8 bases. The CDR3 totals 15 residues. J gave up 5 bases and V 5 bases, and 9 bases lay outside the gene matches. CDR1 and CDR2 (germline): SGHNT, YENEEA.

The chain recombines TRBV5-6 with TRBJ1-2; D not resolved. This CDR3 is built from 13 residues. Trimming shortened V by 2 bases and J by 7 bases, and 12 bases separated the two germline ends. Germline CDR1 is SGHDT and CDR2 is YYEEEE. CDR3 in amino acids: CASSFPDLAGYTF. CDR3 in DNA: TGTGCCAGCAGCTTTCCTGATTTAGCTGGCTACACCTTC. The whole variable domain, filled in from reference TRBV5-6 and TRBJ1-2, reads DAGVTQSPTHLIKTRGQQVTLRCSPKSGHDTVSWYQQALGQGPQFIFQYYEEEERQRGNFPDRFSGHQFPNYSSELNVNALLLGDSALYLCASSFPDLAGYTFGSGTRLTVV.

The V call is TRBV29-1, the J call TRBJ2-5; possibly TRBD2 for D (6 bases). Germline-derived CDR1 and CDR2 are SQVTM and ANQGSEA. The CDR3 covers 13 residues. The ends were cut back, 7 bases at V and 4 bases at J, with 16 bases in the middle. The CDR3 region is CSALVQGGETQYF. In DNA form, the CDR3 reads TGCAGCGCCCTAGTGCAGGGAGGAGAGACCCAGTACTTC. The variable domain in full, with the rest retrieved from reference TRBV29-1 and TRBJ2-5, is SAVISQKPSRDICQRGTSLTIQCQVDSQVTMMFWYRQQPGQSLTLIATANQGSEATYESGFVIDKFPISRPNLTFSTLTVSNMSPEDSSIYLCSALVQGGETQYFGPGTRLLVL.

V is TRBV20-1 and J is TRBJ2-4; D is unclear. CDR1 DFQATT and CDR2 SNEGSKA come from the germline V gene (reference sequence). The CDR3 has 12 residues. The V gene lost 3 bases and the J gene lost 3 bases, with 6 bases spanning the gap. In nucleotides, the CDR3 is TGCAGTGCTAGTCAGTTCAAAAACATTCAGTACTTC. This sequence encodes CSASQFKNIQYF.

This clone was observed a single time. The chain links TRBV15 to TRBJ2-3, with D unresolved. Germline CDR1 and CDR2: LNHNV and YYDKDF (reference sequence). The V end was cut by 2 bases, the J end by 3 bases, with 9 bases between. The CDR3 is made up of 14 amino acids. This CDR3 is CATSRPSGTDTQYF. Written as DNA, the CDR3 is TGTGCCACCAGCAGACCTTCAGGAACAGATACGCAGTATTTT.

This chain links TRBV19 with TRBJ1-5; weak D call: TRBD1 (5 bases). In germline, CDR1 is LNHDA, CDR2 SQIVND (reference sequence). The CDR3 has 15 residues. Trimming removed 8 bases from V and 7 bases from J, with 21 bases in between. This CDR3 is CASSRVNTKEQPQHF. The CDR3 nucleotides are TGTGCCAGTTCCAGGGTCAACACGAAAGAGCAGCCCCAGCATTTT.